Listed below are T cell receptor beta chains from one sample, sequenced in a study of cytomegalovirus exposure and HLA in healthy donors. TCRdb keeps only in-frame clones here, not all; method: immunoSEQ multiplex PCR. The table shows 100,000 to 130,000 clones, with 81% occurring only once. Sequenced input: PBMCs. These TCRs come from a man under 40 in good health and CMV-seronegative. CDR3s include the opening cysteine and the closing phenylalanine or tryptophan. A D gene is named only where the DNA matches it firmly. The size field is filled for only some rows; it gives once, few, many or a size class.

. | TRBJ2-7 | . | TRBV6-5 | CASSYNDSPSYEQYF | TGTGCCAGCAGTTACAACGACAGCCCCTCCTACGAGCAGTACTTC
few | TRBJ1-5 | . | TRBV11-2 | CASSLDIGQPQHF | TGTGCCAGCAGCTTAGATATCGGTCAGCCCCAGCATTTT
. | TRBJ1-1 | TRBD1 | TRBV30 | CAWSVPTGGYTEAFF | TGTGCCTGGAGTGTACCCACAGGGGGCTACACTGAAGCTTTCTTT
. | TRBJ2-1 | TRBD2 | TRBV6-1 | CASTRLAGDWNEQFF | TGTGCCAGCACTAGACTAGCGGGAGATTGGAATGAGCAGTTCTTC
. | TRBJ2-7 | TRBD1 | TRBV7-9 | CASSHRGTEQYF | TGTGCCAGCAGCCACAGGGGAACCGAGCAGTACTTC
. | TRBJ2-7 | . | TRBV18 | CASSPPGGEQYF | TGTGCCAGCTCACCACCGGGGGGCGAGCAGTACTTC
few | TRBJ2-7 | . | TRBV28 | CASSSSRARYF | TGTGCCAGCAGTTCAAGCAGAGCGCGGTACTTC
. | TRBJ2-7 | . | TRBV7-2 | CASSPRTGLYEQYF | TGTGCCAGCAGCCCACGGACAGGACTATACGAGCAGTACTTC
. | TRBJ2-7 | . | TRBV4-1 | CASSQVMPGASYEQYF | TGCGCCAGCAGCCAAGTTATGCCAGGGGCCTCCTACGAGCAGTACTTC
. | TRBJ1-5 | . | TRBV27 | CASSLGANQPQHF | TGTGCCAGCAGTTTAGGGGCCAATCAGCCCCAGCATTTT
. | TRBJ2-5 | TRBD1 | TRBV7-9 | CASSRTGEEETQYF | TGTGCCAGCAGCAGGACAGGGGAGGAAGAGACCCAGTACTTC